This entry lists 7 T cell receptor beta chains sequenced from one sample in a study of OX40 agonist ivuxolimab in advanced cancers. The table came from immunoSEQ multiplex PCR; TCRdb's copy has only in-frame clones and leaves some out. The table has approximately 65,000 clones, roughly 91% seen once; the top ten hold less than 0.4%. The sequences come from CD4+ or CD8+ T cells sorted from blood, collected in a trial of the OX40 agonist ivuxolimab. Receptors originate from an adult with an advanced solid tumor such as melanoma, head and neck, liver or kidney cancer.

The chain combines TRBV5-4 with TRBJ2-5; TRBD2 matches at 10 bases. The germline gives CDR1 SGHNT, CDR2 YYREEE (reference sequence). This CDR3 comprises 18 residues. The V and J ends lost 4 bases and 5 bases, in that order; junction bases with no gene match: 17. CDR3 protein: CASSGARSSGGLRETQYF. The CDR3 DNA follows: TGTGCCAGCAGCGGCGCCAGATCTAGCGGGGGACTAAGGGAGACCCAGTACTTC.

The chain joins TRBV6-5 to TRBJ2-3; 11 bases line up with TRBD2. Germline loops: CDR1 MNHEY, CDR2 SVGAGI. There are 15 residues in the CDR3. Trimming removed 6 bases from V and 2 bases from J; junction bases left unmatched: 4. The CDR3 reads CASRLAGASTDTQYF. CDR3 nucleotides: TGTGCCAGCAGACTAGCGGGGGCTTCCACAGATACGCAGTATTTT.

This chain connects TRBV2 to TRBJ2-4; no clear D. V lost 6 bases and J 0 bases, leaving 12 bases between the germline ends. The CDR3 has 15 amino acids. Germline V CDR1 and CDR2: SNHLY, FYNNEI. The CDR3 nucleotides read TGTGCCAGCAGGGGCAACACGCCAGCCAAAAACATTCAGTACTTC. Protein sequence: CASRGNTPAKNIQYF.

Here the CDR3 DNA reads TGTGCCAGCAGCTCTTCCGACAGGGGAGGAGCCACTGAAGCTTTCTTT. This encodes CASSSSDRGGATEAFF. The gene calls are TRBV9 and TRBJ1-1; 8 positions agree with TRBD1. From germline, CDR1 is SGDLS and CDR2 YYNGEE. V shed 4 bases and J 4 bases; nucleotides not matched to a gene: 12. The length of the CDR3 is 16 residues.

The chain employs TRBV18 and TRBJ2-1; no definite D call. This CDR3 comprises 16 residues. The ends were cut back, 3 bases at V and 5 bases at J, with 17 bases in the middle. Germline V lookup: CDR1 KGHSH, CDR2 LQKENI. The chain's CDR3 is CASSPRREPANNEQFF. CDR3 nucleotides: TGTGCCAGCTCACCCCGTCGTGAGCCTGCGAACAATGAGCAGTTCTTC.

This clone was counted a few times. The rearrangement links TRBV6-5 to TRBJ1-1; D not certain. The length of the CDR3 is 11 residues. The germline V gene has CDR1 MNHEY and CDR2 SVGAGI. The germline V and J ends were trimmed by 6 bases and 1 base, with 3 bases remaining between them. The CDR3 DNA follows: TGTGCCAGCAGCTGGAACACTGAAGCTTTCTTT. As protein: CASSWNTEAFF.

The chain joins TRBV9 to TRBJ2-7; either TRBD1 or TRBD2 may fit D (6 bases each). This CDR3 has 15 residues. The germline V gene encodes CDR1 SGDLS and CDR2 YYNGEE. V lost 0 bases to trimming and J lost 5 bases, with 15 bases between them. The DNA of the CDR3 is TGTGCCAGCAGCGTAGCGGATAGGGGGGCCCACGAGCAGTACTTC. It yields the protein CASSVADRGAHEQYF.